This T cell receptor beta chain originates from a study of T-cell reconstitution after alpha-beta-depleted transplantation in children. Unique molecular identifiers were used in preparing the TCRbeta library. Each CDR3 protein is one row after TCRdb ran MiXCR on the PCR reads. There are roughly 500,000 distinct CDR3 sequences in the sample; 9.5% to 15% occur only once, and under 7% lies in the top ten. Per germline, CDR1 MGHDK and CDR2 SYGVNS. V lost 8 bases and J lost 4, with 17 bases in between. The CDR3 is 14 residues long. The receptor was isolated from a human donor who donated a stem cell graft to a child with combined immunodeficiency. The sequenced sample was PBMCs from the stem cell graft donor, obtained from the stem cell graft. This chain joins TRBV25-1 and TRBJ1-2, with D tentatively TRBD1 (6 bases). CDR3 residues: CASRPDSEVYGYTF. DNA for the CDR3: TGTGCCAGCCGACCGGACAGTGAAGTCTATGGCTACACCTTC.